The next 24 T cell receptor beta chains were all read from a single sample in a study of blood T cell repertoires in COVID-19. The protocol was immunoSEQ multiplex PCR, while the TCRdb copy is restricted to in-frame clones and leaves out a portion. The repertoire holds around 50,000 clones, over 70% seen once, with around 50% in the top ten. Material for sequencing was peripheral blood. The receptors were gathered from a man aged 70-80 years with acute or convalescent COVID-19.

The gene calls are TRBV27 and TRBJ1-6; the D is unclear. CDR1 MNHEY and CDR2 SMNVEV come from the germline V gene (reference sequence). The CDR3 is made up of 12 amino acids. V was cut by 11 bases and J by 6 bases, with 11 bases left in between. The CDR3 is CASGRFNSPLHF. In DNA form, the CDR3 reads TGTGCCTCAGGAAGGTTTAATTCACCCCTCCACTTT.

The rearrangement links TRBV5-4 to TRBJ2-3; 8 nucleotides match TRBD1. This CDR3 is 13 amino acids long. The trim removed 4 bases at V and 4 bases at J, leaving 2 bases unmatched. Germline values: CDR1 SGHNT, CDR2 YYREEE (reference sequence). The CDR3 is CASSRQGPDTQYF. The DNA of the CDR3 is TGTGCCAGCAGCCGACAGGGGCCAGATACGCAGTATTTT.

This chain uses TRBV2 with TRBJ1-2, with no clear D. Between the trimmed V and J ends, which lost 4 bases and 7 bases, there was a span of 10 bases. CDR3 length equals 12 residues. Germline CDR1 SNHLY, CDR2 FYNNEI. CDR3 in DNA: TGTGCCAGCAGTGTACTAGGATCTGGCTACACCTTC. This encodes CASSVLGSGYTF.

This chain joins TRBV30 and TRBJ1-2; D is unclear. Germline CDR1 and CDR2: GTSNPN and SVGIG (reference sequence). CDR3 length equals 13 residues. Trimming took off 4 bases at V and 4 bases at J, with 13 bases between the two ends. The CDR3 loop reads CAWNRRIVYGYTF. CDR3 sequence (DNA): TGTGCCTGGAACCGGAGGATAGTCTATGGCTACACCTTC.

The sample holds a few counts of this clone. The chain recombines TRBV5-1 with TRBJ1-2; maybe TRBD1 (6 bases). The V gene's germline CDR1 is SGHRS and CDR2 YFSETQ. The germline V and J ends were trimmed by 5 bases and 6 bases, with 17 bases remaining between them. The CDR3 covers 14 residues. The CDR3 bases are TGCGCCAGCAGGAAGGGGGACGGTGATCATGGCTACACCTTC. It encodes CASRKGDGDHGYTF.

V and J are TRBV30 and TRBJ2-7; a weak D match, TRBD2 (6 bases). Trimming removed 3 bases from V and 5 bases from J, with 17 bases in between. CDR1 GTSNPN and CDR2 SVGIG come from the germline V gene (reference sequence). The length of the CDR3 is 14 residues. In DNA, the CDR3 is TGTGCCTGGAGGGGAGGAGGATCCCGAGACGAGCAGTACTTC. As protein: CAWRGGGSRDEQYF.

J is TRBJ2-1 and V is TRBV7-9; D unresolved. The CDR3 totals 13 residues. Trimming took 1 base from V and 8 from J, leaving 9 bases between them. CDR1 is SEHNR and CDR2 is FQNEAQ in the germline V gene (reference sequence). CDR3 protein: CASSLVANDEQFF. CDR3 sequence (DNA): TGTGCCAGCAGCTTAGTGGCCAACGATGAGCAGTTCTTC.

The chain uses TRBV9 and TRBJ2-7; the D gene is possibly TRBD2 (7 bases). Germline V gene lookup returns CDR1 SGDLS and CDR2 YYNGEE. This CDR3 is built from 13 residues. V was shortened by 4 bases and J by 7 bases, with 15 bases between the two germline ends. The CDR3 here is CASSPRGGREQYF. Written as DNA, the CDR3 is TGTGCCAGCAGCCCGAGGGGGGGTAGGGAGCAGTACTTC.

The genes are TRBV4-2 and TRBJ1-1, with D possibly being TRBD1 (6 bases). Germline V gives CDR1 LGHNA, CDR2 YNFKEQ. Trimming took off 3 bases at V and 1 base at J, with 12 bases between the two ends. The CDR3 is 15 amino acids. The CDR3 DNA sequence: TGTGCCAGCAGCCAGAGGGGACATACGAACACTGAAGCTTTCTTT. This codes for CASSQRGHTNTEAFF.

The chain links TRBV29-1 to TRBJ2-5; 8 bases fit TRBD2. The ends lost 6 bases at V and 3 bases at J; junction bases unmatched: 6. Per the germline V gene, CDR1 is SQVTM and CDR2 is ANQGSEA. The CDR3 length is 13 residues. The CDR3 loop is CSVRTSTKETQYF. As DNA, the CDR3 is TGCAGCGTAAGGACTAGCACCAAAGAGACCCAGTACTTC.

The rearrangement links TRBV4-1 to TRBJ2-1; TRBD2 agrees at 7 bases. Germline CDR1 is MGHRA and CDR2 is YSYEKL. The J segment lost 2 bases and the V segment lost 4 bases, leaving 5 bases of the junction unmatched. The CDR3 has 15 residues. The CDR3 DNA reads as TGCGCCAGCAGCCGAGCGGGACCTACCTACAATGAGCAGTTCTTC. As protein: CASSRAGPTYNEQFF.

This clone was found once. The chain employs TRBV9 and TRBJ1-3; D gene uncertain. This CDR3 is 17 amino acids long. V lost 4 bases to trimming and J lost 0 bases, with 17 bases between them. Germline V gene lookup returns CDR1 SGDLS and CDR2 YYNGEE. Here the CDR3 reads CASSPSLRGTSGNTIYF. The DNA for the CDR3 is TGTGCCAGCAGCCCATCCCTTCGGGGAACCTCTGGAAACACCATATATTTT. The variable domain in full, completed from reference TRBV9 and TRBJ1-3, reads DSGVTQTPKHLITATGQRVTLRCSPRSGDLSVYWYQQSLDQGLQFLIQYYNGEERAKGNILERFSAQQFPDLHSELNLSSLELGDSALYFCASSPSLRGTSGNTIYFGEGSWLTVV.

The genes are TRBV5-4 and TRBJ2-1; D possibly corresponds to TRBD1 (5 bases). Germline CDR1 and CDR2: SGHNT and YYREEE (reference sequence). The CDR3 runs 15 residues. The ends were cut back, 5 bases at V and 6 bases at J, with 18 bases in the middle. The CDR3 coding sequence is TGTGCCAGCAGAGCCGGTCAGGGAAGGGGCAATGAGCAGTTCTTC. It yields the protein CASRAGQGRGNEQFF.

V is TRBV4-1 and J is TRBJ1-5; 7 nucleotides match TRBD1. The J segment lost 3 bases and the V segment lost 4 bases, leaving 12 bases of the junction unmatched. CDR1 is MGHRA and CDR2 is YSYEKL in the germline V gene. This CDR3 comprises 17 residues. The CDR3 DNA is TGCGCCAGCAGCCCCGGACTGCTGGGACAGTACAATCAGCCCCAGCATTTT. Translating it yields CASSPGLLGQYNQPQHF.

Worth noting for this clone: One end of the junction is discordant with germline, which a read error may explain. CDR3 region: CASTPRGIRDGYTF. DNA of the CDR3: TGTGCCAGCACACCGAGGGGGATCCGGGATGGCTACACCTTC. The V call is TRBV18, the J call TRBJ1-2; tentatively, D is TRBD1 (6 bases). The CDR3 sequence is 14 residues long. Germline CDR1 KGHSH, CDR2 LQKENI. The variable domain in full, completed from reference TRBV18 and TRBJ1-2, reads NAGVMQNPRHLVRRRGQEARLRCSPMKGHSHVYWYRQLPEEGLKFMVYLQKENIIDESGMPKERFSAEFPKEGPSILRIQQVVRGDSAAYFCASTPRGIRDGYTFGSGTRLTVV.

The V and J genes are TRBV10-1 and TRBJ2-1; TRBD2 matches at 8 bases. Germline V CDR1 and CDR2: WNHNN, SYGVQD (reference sequence). The CDR3 length is 16 residues. With V trimmed by 8 bases and J by 0 bases, 9 bases remained unmatched. The CDR3 nucleotides read TGCGCCAGCTCTTTACTAGCGGATAGCTCCTACAATGAGCAGTTCTTC. Translating gives CASSLLADSSYNEQFF.

V is TRBV9 and J is TRBJ2-7; TRBD1 is a possible D gene (6 bases). Germline values: CDR1 SGDLS, CDR2 YYNGEE. V lost 2 bases, J lost 3 bases, and 9 bases lay in between. This CDR3 contains 13 residues. The CDR3 region is CASSVGHRYEQYF. The DNA of the CDR3 is TGTGCCAGCAGCGTGGGACACCGCTACGAGCAGTACTTC.

This sequence joins TRBV7-8 and TRBJ1-2, with a possible D match to TRBD1 (6 bases). V lost 5 bases, J lost 0 bases, and 13 bases lay in between. CDR1 and CDR2 (germline): SGHVS, FQNEAQ. This CDR3 region has 15 residues. CDR3 DNA sequence: TGTGCCAGCAGCCCAGGGAACAGGGCTAACTATGGCTACACCTTC. Protein sequence: CASSPGNRANYGYTF.

The V and J genes are TRBV10-1 and TRBJ2-1; D possibly corresponds to TRBD1 (6 bases). Germline CDR1 reads WNHNN; CDR2 reads SYGVQD (reference sequence). V shed 0 bases and J shed 5 bases, with 8 bases lying between them. The CDR3 is 14 amino acids. The CDR3 DNA sequence: TGCGCCAGCAGTGAGTCCAGGGGAAACAATGAGCAGTTCTTC. The encoded protein is CASSESRGNNEQFF.

The V and J genes are TRBV11-2 and TRBJ1-1; TRBD1 agrees at 8 bases. V dropped 0 bases and J dropped 8; count of bases not matched to a gene: 5. The CDR3 covers 14 residues. In germline, CDR1 is SGHAT, CDR2 FQNNGV. The CDR3 coding sequence is TGTGCCAGCAGCTTAGATATAACAGGGGGGGAAGCTTTCTTT. Protein sequence: CASSLDITGGEAFF.

This clone was observed a handful of times. This sequence joins TRBV7-2 and TRBJ2-3; the D is unclear. This CDR3 spans 13 amino acids. Looked up from germline, CDR1 is SGHTA and CDR2 is FQGNSA. Trimming cost V 5 bases and J 6 bases, with 12 bases left between them. The CDR3 DNA reads as TGTGCCAGCAGCGATTCCTACGGGGATACGCAGTATTTT. Translation: CASSDSYGDTQYF.

V usage is TRBV2 and J usage is TRBJ1-1, with 7 bases lining up with TRBD1. Losses at the gene ends were 5 bases for V and 1 base for J; bases not matched to a gene: 1. Germline V gene data show CDR1 as SNHLY and CDR2 as FYNNEI. This CDR3 is built from 13 residues. The CDR3 protein is CASSRQGNTEAFF. DNA of the CDR3: TGTGCCAGCAGTCGACAGGGGAACACTGAAGCTTTCTTT.

The genes are TRBV5-6 and TRBJ2-4; tentative D call: TRBD1 (5 bases). CDR3 length: 15 amino acids. Between the trimmed V and J ends, which lost 4 bases and 0 bases, there was a span of 11 bases. Germline CDR1 is SGHDT and CDR2 is YYEEEE. CDR3 sequence (DNA): TGTGCCAGCAGCCCCCAGGGCTTAGCCAAAAACATTCAGTACTTC. Amino acids: CASSPQGLAKNIQYF. The complete variable domain, with remaining parts taken from reference TRBV5-6 and TRBJ2-4, reads DAGVTQSPTHLIKTRGQQVTLRCSPKSGHDTVSWYQQALGQGPQFIFQYYEEEERQRGNFPDRFSGHQFPNYSSELNVNALLLGDSALYLCASSPQGLAKNIQYFGAGTRLSVL.

This clone has just a few counts. This chain connects TRBV7-9 to TRBJ1-2; the D gene is possibly TRBD1 (6 bases). This CDR3 has 13 residues. V was cut by 2 bases and J by 7 bases, with 11 bases left in between. Per germline, CDR1 SEHNR and CDR2 FQNEAQ (reference sequence). The CDR3 sequence is CASSLFGGAGYTF. Here the CDR3 DNA reads TGTGCCAGCAGCTTATTTGGGGGCGCTGGCTACACCTTC.